This T cell receptor beta chain was found in a study of siplizumab effects on memory and regulatory T cells. Regarding the study as a whole: Naive T cell populations appeared to exhibit greater diversity than memory cells and appeared to be major alloresponse contributors.

The CDR3 is 15 amino acids. Germline V CDR1 and CDR2: MDHEN, SYDVKM. Trimming took off 5 bases at V and 1 base at J, with 14 bases between the two ends. Some 98,000 TCR templates underwent assay in every sample. TCRdb's copy holds only in-frame clones and misses some; the assay was immunoSEQ multiplex PCR. Seen here are more than 85,000 clones, about 90% observed once, and the top ten hold around 0.68%. About this clone itself: Its antigen is currently unknown.

This receptor was taken from a human donor in good health. The chain employs TRBV28 and TRBJ1-1; TRBD1 is a possible D gene (6 bases). The source material was Tregs sorted from blood. CDR3 region: CASSPPWGQNTEAFF. CDR3 sequence (DNA): TGTGCCAGCAGTCCTCCCTGGGGACAGAACACTGAAGCTTTCTTT.